This entry lists 22 T cell receptor beta chains sequenced from one sample in a study of blood T cells in healthy people across ages. Primed by a sample-barcoded 5' primer and a J-beta primer mix, a second PCR proceeded for 7 to 11 cycles. TCRdb used MiXCR to reprocess the 5' RACE reads, holding one entry per CDR3 protein. The repertoire holds hundreds of thousands of distinct CDR3 sequences, with roughly 26% as singletons. The sequenced sample consisted of blood. The receptor source for this set is an elderly woman in good health.

This clonotype has at least ten counts. The rearrangement links TRBV7-2 to TRBJ1-4, with no clear D. Deletions cut 5 bases from V and 0 bases from J, with 10 bases between. CDR1 is SGHTA, CDR2 FQGNSA, per germline. This CDR3 spans 15 amino acids. DNA for the CDR3: TGTGCCAGCAGCCCCTCTCGCGCAACTAATGAAAAACTGTTTTTT. Its translation: CASSPSRATNEKLFF.

This clonotype was recorded at least ten times. V usage is TRBV7-9 and J usage is TRBJ2-3, with a possible D match to TRBD1 (6 bases). CDR1 is SEHNR, CDR2 FQNEAQ, per germline (reference sequence). The ends were cut back, 5 bases at V and 4 bases at J, with 16 bases in the middle. There are 15 residues in the CDR3. In DNA form, the CDR3 reads TGTGCCAGCAGCCCGGGGCAGGGGAAGTCAGATACGCAGTATTTT. This translates into CASSPGQGKSDTQYF.

The gene calls are TRBV6-1 and TRBJ2-1; D is undetermined. The CDR3 covers 11 residues. V lost 3 bases and J 10 bases, leaving 7 bases between the germline ends. Germline CDR1 and CDR2: MNHNS and SASEGT. The CDR3 is CASSEIGEQFF. The CDR3 region has the DNA TGTGCCAGCAGTGAGATCGGGGAGCAGTTCTTC.

There are many counts of this clonotype. One junction end does not reproduce the germline sequence, and a read error may be involved. This chain links TRBV5-1 with TRBJ2-3, with 12 bases aligning to TRBD2. Looked up from germline, CDR1 is SGHRS and CDR2 is YFSETQ. CDR3 length equals 15 residues. In DNA, the CDR3 is TGTGCCAGCAGCTTGGCTAGCGGGGGGGCCGATACGCAGTATTTT. It is translated as CASSLASGGADTQYF.

This clonotype has a handful of counts. This sequence joins TRBV5-1 and TRBJ1-1; the match to TRBD1 covers 9 bases. CDR3 size: 17 residues. Germline-derived CDR1 and CDR2 are SGHRS and YFSETQ. The V segment lost 4 bases and the J segment 0 bases; nucleotides outside the gene matches: 10. CDR3 coding DNA: TGCGCCAGCAGCACGGGGACAGGGAGGAGGATGAACACTGAAGCTTTCTTT. Its translation: CASSTGTGRRMNTEAFF.

The rearrangement joins TRBV20-1 to TRBJ2-5, with 9 bases aligning to TRBD1. Germline trimming cut 0 bases from V and 11 bases from J; bases unmatched to any gene: 10. This CDR3 is built from 14 residues. Germline V CDR1 and CDR2: DFQATT, SNEGSKA (reference sequence). The CDR3 protein is CSARDPRTGEEQYF. The DNA for the CDR3 is TGCAGTGCTAGAGACCCCCGGACAGGGGAAGAGCAGTACTTC.

This clonotype was counted many times. The V call is TRBV28, the J call TRBJ2-3; 7 positions agree with TRBD1. Trimming cost V 4 bases and J 3 bases; bases outside gene matches: 7. The CDR3 is made up of 15 amino acids. Germline-derived CDR1 and CDR2 are MDHEN and SYDVKM. The CDR3 sequence is CASSYRGRGTDTQYF. CDR3 nucleotides: TGTGCCAGCAGTTACAGGGGTAGGGGTACAGATACGCAGTATTTT.

The chain combines TRBV20-1 with TRBJ1-2; TRBD1 agrees at 12 bases. The CDR3 runs to 16 residues. CDR1 DFQATT and CDR2 SNEGSKA come from the germline V gene (reference sequence). J was trimmed by 5 bases and V by 3 bases; bases with no gene match: 10. CDR3 in DNA: TGCAGTGCTAGGGGGACAGGGGGCGCGAGGAGGTATGGCTACACCTTC. As protein: CSARGTGGARRYGYTF.

This clonotype came up many times. The rearrangement joins TRBV6-2 or TRBV6-3 to TRBJ2-7; D ambiguous. V was pared by 2 bases and J by 3 bases, with 11 bases between. In germline, CDR1 is MNHEY, CDR2 SVGEGT. The CDR3 has 14 residues. For the CDR3, the DNA is TGTGCCAGCAGTTACGGCCAGAACATCTACGAGCAGTACTTC. Translating gives CASSYGQNIYEQYF.

This clonotype was counted a single time. Given a much more abundant clone one base away, this may be a read error. The V call is TRBV6-5, the J call TRBJ2-5; the D gene is possibly TRBD2 (5 bases). Between the trimmed V and J ends, which lost 8 bases and 3 bases, there was a span of 7 bases. This CDR3 region has 11 residues. From germline, CDR1 is MNHEY and CDR2 SVGAGI. In DNA form, the CDR3 reads TGTGCCAGCGGGCGGGAAGAGACCCAGTACTTC. Translation gives CASGREETQYF.

This chain uses TRBV6-2 or TRBV6-3 with TRBJ2-5; either TRBD1 or TRBD2 may supply D (5 bases each). Trimming pared 6 bases from V and 9 bases from J, leaving 17 bases between. Per the germline V gene, CDR1 is MNHEY and CDR2 is SVGEGT. The CDR3 is 13 residues long. DNA for the CDR3: TGTGCCAGCAGACGCAGGGCGACGGAGGCCCAGTACTTC. Translating gives CASRRRATEAQYF.

To note about this clonotype: This may come from a read error, since a much larger clone is one base off. The chain is built from TRBV30 and TRBJ1-2; D not resolved. Trimming took off 3 bases at V and 4 bases at J, with 6 bases between the two ends. CDR1 and CDR2 from the germline V gene are GTSNPN and SVGIG (reference sequence). CDR3 length: 11 residues. CDR3 in amino acids: CAWSRCYGYTF. The DNA for the CDR3 is TGTGCCTGGAGCAGGTGCTATGGCTACACCTTC.

This clonotype showed up many times. The chain employs TRBV29-1 and TRBJ1-2; D may be TRBD1 (6 bases). V was pared by 4 bases and J by 7 bases, with 13 bases between. The CDR3 covers 12 residues. The germline gives CDR1 SQVTM, CDR2 ANQGSEA. The CDR3 nucleotides read TGCAGCGTTGTTACAGGGCGGGGTGGCTACACCTTC. Protein product: CSVVTGRGGYTF. The variable domain in full, completed from reference TRBV29-1 and TRBJ1-2, reads SAVISQKPSRDICQRGTSLTIQCQVDSQVTMMFWYRQQPGQSLTLIATANQGSEATYESGFVIDKFPISRPNLTFSTLTVSNMSPEDSSIYLCSVVTGRGGYTFGSGTRLTVV.

In regard to this clonotype: With a much larger clone just one base away, this may be a read error. V and J are TRBV6-6 and TRBJ2-7; D uncertain. Between the trimmed V and J ends, which lost 5 bases and 4 bases, there was a span of 15 bases. Germline V CDR1 and CDR2: MNHNY, SVGAGI (reference sequence). The CDR3 extends over 14 amino acids. In DNA form, the CDR3 reads TGTGCCAGCAGTCCAAGGGCGTTTTTTTACGAGCAGTACTTC. Its protein is CASSPRAFFYEQYF.

This clonotype was detected a few times. This chain uses TRBV10-1 with TRBJ1-1; D is ambiguous. The CDR3 loop spans 14 amino acids. V dropped 6 bases and J dropped 1 base, with 12 bases sitting between them. Looked up from germline, CDR1 is WNHNN and CDR2 is SYGVQD (reference sequence). The CDR3 protein is CASRSETGNTEAFF. The DNA for the CDR3 is TGCGCCAGCAGATCCGAAACGGGGAACACTGAAGCTTTCTTT.

Points on this clonotype: Given a much more abundant clone one base away, this may be a read error. This rearrangement joins TRBV5-1 to TRBJ1-2, with no clear D. Trimming cost V 3 bases and J 5 bases, with 14 bases left between them. The CDR3 is 14 residues long. Per germline, CDR1 SGHRS and CDR2 YFSETQ. DNA for the CDR3: TGCGCCAGCAGCTGGGTAGTAACGGGATATGGCTACACCTTC. Encoded protein: CASSWVVTGYGYTF.

The chain couples TRBV18 to TRBJ1-2; D unresolved. The germline CDR1 and CDR2 sequences are KGHSH and LQKENI. The CDR3 spans 13 residues. V was shortened by 3 bases and J by 8 bases, with 13 bases between the two germline ends. CDR3 DNA sequence: TGTGCCAGCTCACCGAACCCCCGAAAGGGCTACACCTTC. This sequence encodes CASSPNPRKGYTF.

The chain combines TRBV7-2 with TRBJ2-5; D possibly corresponds to TRBD1 (6 bases). Germline lookup yields CDR1 SGHTA and CDR2 FQGNSA. This CDR3 contains 14 residues. Between the trimmed V and J ends, which lost 0 bases and 13 bases, there was a span of 18 bases. CDR3 in amino acids: CASSLASGVRNRYF. CDR3 DNA sequence: TGTGCCAGCAGCTTAGCATCAGGGGTCAGAAATCGGTACTTC.

The genes are TRBV6-5 and TRBJ2-2; 8 positions match TRBD2. The CDR3 extends over 15 amino acids. J lost 6 bases, V lost 7 bases, and 10 bases had no gene match. The germline CDR1 and CDR2 sequences are MNHEY and SVGAGI. This CDR3 reads CASTESGLAPGELFF. CDR3 nucleotide sequence: TGTGCCAGCACCGAATCCGGACTAGCCCCCGGGGAGCTGTTTTTT.

Many counts were recorded for this clonotype. V gene TRBV20-1 combines with J gene TRBJ1-6; tentative D call: TRBD1 (5 bases). CDR3 length equals 13 residues. Trimming took off 4 bases at V and 5 bases at J, with 9 bases between the two ends. Per the germline V gene, CDR1 is DFQATT and CDR2 is SNEGSKA (reference sequence). CDR3 amino acids: CSATDRNNSPLHF. CDR3 nucleotides: TGCAGTGCTACCGACAGAAATAATTCACCCCTCCACTTT.

This clonotype was recorded many times. The V gene is TRBV10-2, the J gene TRBJ2-7; D might be TRBD1 (5 bases). CDR1 WSHSY and CDR2 SAAADI come from the germline V gene. The V end lost 2 bases, the J end lost 3 bases, and 11 bases lay between the germline ends. This CDR3 is 14 amino acids long. The CDR3 nucleotides read TGCGCCAGCAGTGAGGTGCAGGGCTTCTACGAGCAGTACTTC. As protein: CASSEVQGFYEQYF.

Regarding this clonotype: A much larger clone lies a single base off, so this may be a read error. The CDR3 coding sequence is TGTGCCAGCAGAGAGACAGCCACCTACGAGCAGTACTTC. Translated, it gives CASRETATYEQYF. J is TRBJ2-7 and V is TRBV6-6; D may be TRBD1 (5 bases). Germline CDR1 and CDR2: MNHNY and SVGAGI (reference sequence). The CDR3 covers 13 residues. V lost 6 bases and J lost 2, with 11 bases in between.